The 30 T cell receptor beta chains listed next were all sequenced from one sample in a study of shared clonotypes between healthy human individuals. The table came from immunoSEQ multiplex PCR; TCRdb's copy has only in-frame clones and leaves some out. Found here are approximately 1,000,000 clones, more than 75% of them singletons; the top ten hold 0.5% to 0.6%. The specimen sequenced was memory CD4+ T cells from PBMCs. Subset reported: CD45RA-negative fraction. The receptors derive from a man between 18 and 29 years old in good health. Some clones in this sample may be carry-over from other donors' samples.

The CDR3 reads CASSLGSKRDSAPFYEQYF. In DNA form, the CDR3 reads TGTGCCAGTAGTTTAGGGAGCAAGCGGGACAGTGCCCCCTTCTACGAGCAGTACTTC. The V gene is TRBV19, the J gene TRBJ2-7; D may match TRBD1 or TRBD2 (7 bases each). Germline V CDR1 and CDR2: LNHDA, SQIVND (reference sequence). Trimming shortened V by 5 bases and J by 3 bases, and 29 bases separated the two germline ends. This CDR3 contains 19 residues.

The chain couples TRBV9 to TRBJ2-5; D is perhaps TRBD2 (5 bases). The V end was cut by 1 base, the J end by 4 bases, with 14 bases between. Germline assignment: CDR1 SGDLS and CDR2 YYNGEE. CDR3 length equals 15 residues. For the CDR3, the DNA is TGTGCCAGCAGCGTATCTCTTAGTGAGGGAGAGACCCAGTACTTC. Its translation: CASSVSLSEGETQYF.

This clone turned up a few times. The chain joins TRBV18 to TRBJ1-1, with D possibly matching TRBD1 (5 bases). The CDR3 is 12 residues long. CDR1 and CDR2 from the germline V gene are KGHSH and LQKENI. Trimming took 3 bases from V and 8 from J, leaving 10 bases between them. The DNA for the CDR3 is TGTGCCAGCTCACCGAGGGGAGGGGAAGCTTTCTTT. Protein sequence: CASSPRGGEAFF.

The CDR3 sequence: CAISESDNQPQHF. CDR3 DNA sequence: TGTGCCATCAGTGAGTCAGACAATCAGCCCCAGCATTTT. This rearrangement joins TRBV10-3 to TRBJ1-5; D gene uncertain. The CDR3 sequence is 13 residues long. Per the germline V gene, CDR1 is ENHRY and CDR2 is SYGVKD. V lost 0 bases to trimming and J lost 3 bases, with 3 bases between them.

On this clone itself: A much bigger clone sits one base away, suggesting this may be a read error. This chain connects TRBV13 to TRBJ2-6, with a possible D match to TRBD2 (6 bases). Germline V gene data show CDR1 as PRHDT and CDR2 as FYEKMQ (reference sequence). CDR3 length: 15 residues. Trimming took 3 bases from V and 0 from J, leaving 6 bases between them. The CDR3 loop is CASSFGSSGANVLTF. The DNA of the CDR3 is TGTGCCAGCAGCTTCGGGAGCTCTGGGGCCAACGTCCTGACTTTC.

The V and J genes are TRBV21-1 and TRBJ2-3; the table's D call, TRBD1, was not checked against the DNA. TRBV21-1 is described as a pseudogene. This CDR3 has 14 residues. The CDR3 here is CASSNGKGTDTQYF. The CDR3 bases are TGTGCCAGCAGCAATGGTAAGGGGACAGATACGCAGTATTTT.

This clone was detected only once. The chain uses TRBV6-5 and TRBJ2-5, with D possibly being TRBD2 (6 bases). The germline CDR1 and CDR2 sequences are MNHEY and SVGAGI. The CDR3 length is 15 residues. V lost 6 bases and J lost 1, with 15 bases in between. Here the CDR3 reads CASRVHGGTQETQYF. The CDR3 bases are TGTGCCAGCAGAGTGCACGGGGGTACCCAAGAGACCCAGTACTTC.

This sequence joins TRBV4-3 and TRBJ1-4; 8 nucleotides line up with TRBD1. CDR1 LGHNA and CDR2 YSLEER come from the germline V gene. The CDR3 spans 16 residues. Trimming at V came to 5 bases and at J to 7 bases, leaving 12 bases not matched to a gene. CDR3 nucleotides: TGCGCCAGCAGCAGGATAAAAGGGGGGACAGGTGAAAAACTGTTTTTT. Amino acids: CASSRIKGGTGEKLFF.

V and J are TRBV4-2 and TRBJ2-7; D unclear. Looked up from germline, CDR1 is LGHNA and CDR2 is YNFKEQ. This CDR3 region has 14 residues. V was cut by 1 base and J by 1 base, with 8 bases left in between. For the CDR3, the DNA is TGTGCCAGCAGCCAAGGAGACTCGTCCTACGAGCAGTACTTC. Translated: CASSQGDSSYEQYF.

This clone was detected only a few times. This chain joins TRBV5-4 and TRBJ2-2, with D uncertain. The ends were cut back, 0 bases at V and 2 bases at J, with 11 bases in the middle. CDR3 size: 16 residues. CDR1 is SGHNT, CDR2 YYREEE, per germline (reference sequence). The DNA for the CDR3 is TGTGCCAGCAGCTTGGTTTTGTGGGGTAACACCGGGGAGCTGTTTTTT. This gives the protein CASSLVLWGNTGELFF.

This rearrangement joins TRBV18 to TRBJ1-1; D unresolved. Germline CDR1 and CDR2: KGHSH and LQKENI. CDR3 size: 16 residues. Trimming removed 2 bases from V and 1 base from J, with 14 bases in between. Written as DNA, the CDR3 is TGTGCCAGCTCACCAAATTCTATTAAGGCGAACACTGAAGCTTTCTTT. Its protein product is CASSPNSIKANTEAFF.

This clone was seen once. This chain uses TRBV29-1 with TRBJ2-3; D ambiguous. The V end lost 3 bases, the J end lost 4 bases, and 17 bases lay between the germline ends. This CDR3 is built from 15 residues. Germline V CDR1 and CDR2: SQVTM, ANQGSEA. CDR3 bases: TGCAGCGTTGATACCGTTACATCTCGGGCAGATACGCAGTATTTT. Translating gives CSVDTVTSRADTQYF.

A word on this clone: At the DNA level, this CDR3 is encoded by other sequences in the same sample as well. CDR3 DNA sequence: TGTGCCAGCAGTTTTAGCGGCAATCAGCCCCAGCATTTT. This encodes CASSFSGNQPQHF. This chain connects TRBV27 to TRBJ1-5, with D unclear. The length of the CDR3 is 13 residues. Germline V CDR1 and CDR2: MNHEY, SMNVEV (reference sequence). The ends were cut back, 3 bases at V and 2 bases at J, with 5 bases in the middle.

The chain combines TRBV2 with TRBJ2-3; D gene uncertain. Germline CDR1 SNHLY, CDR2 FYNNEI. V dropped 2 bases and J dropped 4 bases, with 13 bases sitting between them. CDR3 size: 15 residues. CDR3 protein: CASSEIQHGADTQYF. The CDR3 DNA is TGTGCCAGCAGTGAAATTCAGCACGGAGCAGATACGCAGTATTTT.

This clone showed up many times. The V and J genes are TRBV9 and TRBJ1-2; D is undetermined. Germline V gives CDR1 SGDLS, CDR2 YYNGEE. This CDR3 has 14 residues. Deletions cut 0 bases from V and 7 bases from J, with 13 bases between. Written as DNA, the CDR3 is TGTGCCAGCAGCGTAGAGGTCCGAGGGAGTGGCTACACCTTC. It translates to CASSVEVRGSGYTF.

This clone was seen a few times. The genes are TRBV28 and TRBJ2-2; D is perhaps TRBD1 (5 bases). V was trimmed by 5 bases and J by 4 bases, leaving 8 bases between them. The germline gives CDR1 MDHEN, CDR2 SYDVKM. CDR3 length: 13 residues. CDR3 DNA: TGTGCCAGCAGTCAAACAGGCACCGGGGAGCTGTTTTTT. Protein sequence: CASSQTGTGELFF.

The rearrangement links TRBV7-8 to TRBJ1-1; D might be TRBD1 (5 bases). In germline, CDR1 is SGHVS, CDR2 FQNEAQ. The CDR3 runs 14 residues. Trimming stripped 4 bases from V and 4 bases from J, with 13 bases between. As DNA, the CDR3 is TGTGCCAGCAGCTACCTAGCAGGGACCACTGAAGCTTTCTTT. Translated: CASSYLAGTTEAFF.

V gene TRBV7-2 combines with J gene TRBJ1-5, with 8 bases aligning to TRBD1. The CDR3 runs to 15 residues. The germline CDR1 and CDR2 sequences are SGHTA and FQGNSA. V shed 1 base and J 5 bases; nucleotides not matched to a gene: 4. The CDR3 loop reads CASSLGAGGYQPQHF. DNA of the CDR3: TGTGCCAGCAGCTTAGGGGCAGGGGGCTATCAGCCCCAGCATTTT.

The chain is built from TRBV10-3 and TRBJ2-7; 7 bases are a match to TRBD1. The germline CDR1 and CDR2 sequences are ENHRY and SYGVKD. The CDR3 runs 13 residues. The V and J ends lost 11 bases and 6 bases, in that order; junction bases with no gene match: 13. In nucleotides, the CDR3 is TGTGCCGTACAGGGGATAACGGGGATCGAGCAGTACTTC. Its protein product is CAVQGITGIEQYF.

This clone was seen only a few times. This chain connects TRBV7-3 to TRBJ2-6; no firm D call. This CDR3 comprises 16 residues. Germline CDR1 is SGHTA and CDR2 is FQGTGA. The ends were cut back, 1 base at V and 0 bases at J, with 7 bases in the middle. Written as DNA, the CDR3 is TGTGCCAGCAGCTTAAGTATCGGCTCTGGGGCCAACGTCCTGACTTTC. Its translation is CASSLSIGSGANVLTF.

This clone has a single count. CDR3 amino acids: CASSLSGYSGNTIYF. The CDR3 region has the DNA TGTGCCAGCAGCCTATCAGGATACTCTGGAAACACCATATATTTT. The rearrangement joins TRBV14 to TRBJ1-3; the D is unclear. CDR3 size: 15 residues. Germline V CDR1 and CDR2: SGHDN, FVKESK. Trimming cost V 4 bases and J 0 bases, with 10 bases left between them.

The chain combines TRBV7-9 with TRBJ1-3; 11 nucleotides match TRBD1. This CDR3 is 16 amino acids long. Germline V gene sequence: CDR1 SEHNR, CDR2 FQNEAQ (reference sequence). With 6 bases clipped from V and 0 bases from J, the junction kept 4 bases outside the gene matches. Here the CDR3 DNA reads TGTGCCAGCAGGGACGGGACAGGGGGCTCTGGAAACACCATATATTTT. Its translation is CASRDGTGGSGNTIYF.

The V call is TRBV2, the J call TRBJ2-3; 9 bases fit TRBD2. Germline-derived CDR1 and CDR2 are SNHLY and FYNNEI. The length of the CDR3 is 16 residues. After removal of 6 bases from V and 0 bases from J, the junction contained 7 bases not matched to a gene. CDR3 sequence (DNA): TGTGCCAGCAGAAGGCTAGCGGGAAGGAGCACAGATACGCAGTATTTT. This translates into CASRRLAGRSTDTQYF. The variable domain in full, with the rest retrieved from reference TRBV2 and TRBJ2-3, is EPEVTQTPSHQVTQMGQEVILRCVPISNHLYFYWYRQILGQKVEFLVSFYNNEISEKSEIFDDQFSVERPDGSNFTLKIRSTKLEDSAMYFCASRRLAGRSTDTQYFGPGTRLTVL.

DNA of the CDR3: TGTGCCAGCAGTTCAAAATATCGCAGACAGCCCCAGCATTTT. Translation: CASSSKYRRQPQHF. The rearrangement links TRBV28 to TRBJ1-5; unclear D gene. The V end was cut by 4 bases, the J end by 7 bases, with 14 bases between. CDR1 is MDHEN and CDR2 is SYDVKM in the germline V gene. CDR3 length: 14 residues.

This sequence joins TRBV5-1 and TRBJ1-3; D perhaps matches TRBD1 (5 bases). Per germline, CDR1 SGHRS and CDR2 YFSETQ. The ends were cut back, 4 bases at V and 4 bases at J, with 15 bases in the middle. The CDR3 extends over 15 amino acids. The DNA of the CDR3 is TGCGCCAGCAGCCCATCCGGGGACCAGGGAAACACCATATATTTT. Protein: CASSPSGDQGNTIYF. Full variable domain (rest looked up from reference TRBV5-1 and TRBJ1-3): KAGVTQTPRYLIKTRGQQVTLSCSPISGHRSVSWYQQTPGQGLQFLFEYFSETQRNKGNFPGRFSGRQFSNSRSEMNVSTLELGDSALYLCASSPSGDQGNTIYFGEGSWLTVV.

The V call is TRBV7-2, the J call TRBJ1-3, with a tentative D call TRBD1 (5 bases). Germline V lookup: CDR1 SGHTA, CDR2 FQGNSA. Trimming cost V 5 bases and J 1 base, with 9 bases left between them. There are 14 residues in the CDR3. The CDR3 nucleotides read TGTGCCAGCAGCACCAGACAGTCTGGAAACACCATATATTTT. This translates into CASSTRQSGNTIYF.

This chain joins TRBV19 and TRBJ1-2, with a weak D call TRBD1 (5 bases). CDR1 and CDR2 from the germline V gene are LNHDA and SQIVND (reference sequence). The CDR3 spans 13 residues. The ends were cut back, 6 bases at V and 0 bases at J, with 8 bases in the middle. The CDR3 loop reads CASRGTANYGYTF. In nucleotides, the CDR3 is TGTGCCAGTAGGGGGACGGCTAACTATGGCTACACCTTC.

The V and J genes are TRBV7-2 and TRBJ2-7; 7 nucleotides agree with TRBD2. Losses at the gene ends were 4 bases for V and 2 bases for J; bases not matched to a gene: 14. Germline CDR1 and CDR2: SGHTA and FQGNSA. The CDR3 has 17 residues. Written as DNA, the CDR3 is TGTGCCAGCAGCTCGCGACTAGCCTTGGGACTTACCTACGAGCAGTACTTC. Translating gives CASSSRLALGLTYEQYF.

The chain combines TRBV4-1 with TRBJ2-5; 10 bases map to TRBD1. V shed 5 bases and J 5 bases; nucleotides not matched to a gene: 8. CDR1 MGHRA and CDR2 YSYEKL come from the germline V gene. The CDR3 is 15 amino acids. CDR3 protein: CASSAPGTGEETQYF. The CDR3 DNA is TGCGCCAGCAGCGCACCCGGGACAGGGGAGGAGACCCAGTACTTC.

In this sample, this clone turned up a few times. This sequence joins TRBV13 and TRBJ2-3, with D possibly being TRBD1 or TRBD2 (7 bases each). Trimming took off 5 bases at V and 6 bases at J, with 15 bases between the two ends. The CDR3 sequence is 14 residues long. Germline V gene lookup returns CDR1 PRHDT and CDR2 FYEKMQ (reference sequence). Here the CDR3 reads CASSPNQGGDTQYF. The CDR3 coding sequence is TGTGCCAGCAGCCCCAACCAGGGGGGGGATACGCAGTATTTT.